This entry is about one T cell receptor (beta chain). This specimen comes from a study of blood T cell repertoires in COVID-19. Across the whole study: Sites across the United States, Italy and Spain contributed samples from acute and convalescent COVID-19.

In the original workflow: Nucleated cell counts were estimated from reference gene primer amplification. The protocol was immunoSEQ multiplex PCR, while the TCRdb copy is restricted to in-frame clones and leaves out a portion. Clone size and V and J calls were adopted from that table, with D and trimming inferred from the DNA. The sample lists over 120,000 clones, about 80% occurring once. The V segment lost 4 bases and the J segment 2 bases; nucleotides outside the gene matches: 8. The CDR3 runs to 15 residues. Germline V gene sequence: CDR1 SGHAT, CDR2 FQNNGV. The sample consisted of peripheral blood. This TCR was recovered from a man between 65 and 85 years old who had recovered from COVID-19. The chain couples TRBV11-2 to TRBJ2-7, with 7 bases identical to TRBD1. CDR3 sequence reads: CASSSDRDRPYEQYF. The DNA for the CDR3 is TGTGCCAGCAGCTCCGACCGGGACAGACCCTACGAGCAGTACTTC.